This TCR beta chain appears in the sequencing data of a study of tumor-infiltrating lymphocytes in localized non-small cell lung cancer. For the study at large: Each patient gave resected tumor and non-adjacent uninvolved lung tissue. General study results and limits: Different pieces of the same tissue went to different assays, confounding technical variation with intratumor heterogeneity. Tumors had more T cell infiltration than uninvolved lung, per TCRbeta sequencing and CD3 counts.

Sequencing used immunoSEQ multiplex PCR; TCRdb keeps in-frame clones, though not all of them. The data hold 15,000 to 20,000 clones, with about 45% observed a single time. As regards this clone: Its antigen is as yet unknown.

V shed 8 bases and J shed 4 bases, with 5 bases lying between them. The germline V gene encodes CDR1 SGHVS and CDR2 FQNEAQ. The CDR3 sequence is 10 residues long. The chain carries TRBV7-8 and TRBJ1-1; D gene uncertain. Specimen: lung tumor tissue. The clonotype was recovered from a human donor with non-small cell lung cancer. This chain's CDR3 is CASWGTEAFF. DNA of the CDR3: TGTGCCAGCTGGGGCACTGAAGCTTTCTTT. The full variable domain, completed using reference TRBV7-8 and TRBJ1-1, is GAGVSQSPRYKVAKRGQDVALRCDPISGHVSLFWYQQALGQGPEFLTYFQNEAQLDKSGLPSDRFFAERPEGSVSTLKIQRTQQEDSAVYLCASWGTEAFFGQGTRLTVV.